Shown below are 20 T cell receptor beta chains from a single sample sequenced in a study of blood T cell repertoires in COVID-19. Profiled with immunoSEQ multiplex PCR; TCRdb holds only in-frame clones, not every one. The sample holds a few hundred thousand clones; around 88% are singletons and the top ten take roughly 1.6%. The sequenced sample consisted of peripheral blood. The source is a woman between 45 and 60 years old with acute or convalescent COVID-19.

This clone came up a few times. The gene calls are TRBV11-2 and TRBJ2-7; TRBD1 is a possible D gene (6 bases). V lost 5 bases to trimming and J lost 2 bases, with 22 bases between them. This CDR3 has 17 amino acids. Germline CDR1 is SGHAT and CDR2 is FQNNGV. The CDR3 DNA is TGTGCCAGCAGCCTCATACCCCTCTCACAGGGTACCTACGAGCAGTACTTC. Its translation is CASSLIPLSQGTYEQYF.

The chain uses TRBV30 and TRBJ1-1; a possible D gene is TRBD1 (6 bases). The CDR3 sequence is 15 residues long. Germline loops: CDR1 GTSNPN, CDR2 SVGIG (reference sequence). V lost 0 bases, J lost 0 bases, and 11 bases lay in between. The CDR3 nucleotides are TGTGCCTGGAGTGTACGGCAGGGGATGAACACTGAAGCTTTCTTT. It yields the protein CAWSVRQGMNTEAFF.

V and J are TRBV7-9 and TRBJ1-4; 8 bases are a match to TRBD1. CDR3 size: 15 residues. Germline CDR1 and CDR2: SEHNR and FQNEAQ (reference sequence). Germline trimming cut 1 base from V and 8 bases from J; bases unmatched to any gene: 6. The CDR3 DNA sequence: TGTGCCAGCAGCTTAGGCGCAGGGGGCGGCGAAAAACTGTTTTTT. Protein product: CASSLGAGGGEKLFF.

This rearrangement joins TRBV7-2 to TRBJ2-1, with 11 nucleotides matching TRBD2. The CDR3 extends over 16 amino acids. The V segment lost 1 base and the J segment 7 bases; nucleotides outside the gene matches: 6. Looked up from germline, CDR1 is SGHTA and CDR2 is FQGNSA. As DNA, the CDR3 is TGTGCCAGCAGCTTAGATCTAGCGGGAGGACGTAATGAGCAGTTCTTC. Translation gives CASSLDLAGGRNEQFF.

The rearrangement links TRBV28 to TRBJ2-5, with a possible D match to TRBD2 (5 bases). Looked up from germline, CDR1 is MDHEN and CDR2 is SYDVKM. The germline V and J ends were trimmed by 6 bases and 2 bases, with 13 bases remaining between them. The CDR3 is 14 residues long. CDR3 in amino acids: CASSLLPGQETQYF. In DNA, the CDR3 is TGTGCCAGCAGCCTCCTGCCGGGGCAAGAGACCCAGTACTTC.

The chain joins TRBV19 to TRBJ1-5, with 7 nucleotides matching TRBD1. Germline assignment: CDR1 LNHDA and CDR2 SQIVND (reference sequence). V was pared by 6 bases and J by 1 base, with 9 bases of the junction left unmatched. The CDR3 contains 16 residues. CDR3 protein: CASRAEGTVSNQPQHF. The CDR3 DNA follows: TGTGCCAGTAGGGCCGAAGGGACAGTAAGCAATCAGCCCCAGCATTTT.

The chain recombines TRBV18 with TRBJ2-7; D is uncertain. V lost 2 bases and J 3 bases, leaving 14 bases between the germline ends. Germline loops: CDR1 KGHSH, CDR2 LQKENI. This CDR3 is 15 amino acids long. The CDR3 DNA is TGTGCCAGCTCACCAAGTTCAATAGTGTACTACGAGCAGTACTTC. This codes for CASSPSSIVYYEQYF. The full variable domain, completed using reference TRBV18 and TRBJ2-7, is NAGVMQNPRHLVRRRGQEARLRCSPMKGHSHVYWYRQLPEEGLKFMVYLQKENIIDESGMPKERFSAEFPKEGPSILRIQQVVRGDSAAYFCASSPSSIVYYEQYFGPGTRLTVT.

The chain combines TRBV7-2 with TRBJ2-7, with TRBD2 as a possible D gene (6 bases). The V end was cut by 6 bases, the J end by 7 bases, with 28 bases between. Germline-derived CDR1 and CDR2 are SGHTA and FQGNSA. The CDR3 covers 17 residues. CDR3 bases: TGTGCCAGCAGGGGGGGAATCCAGGTCAGCCTCATGGAGGAGCAGTACTTC. The encoded protein is CASRGGIQVSLMEEQYF.

The chain has TRBV7-8 and TRBJ2-5; D may be TRBD1 (6 bases). The length of the CDR3 is 16 residues. Trimming left V 1 base short and J 7 bases short, with 19 bases between. CDR1 SGHVS and CDR2 FQNEAQ come from the germline V gene. CDR3 protein: CASSLVIRGAEGTQYF. The DNA of the CDR3 is TGTGCCAGCAGCTTAGTTATCAGGGGAGCAGAGGGGACCCAGTACTTC.

This chain connects TRBV30 to TRBJ1-4; 8 bases are a match to TRBD1. J gave up 7 bases and V 0 bases, and 4 bases lay outside the gene matches. The V gene's germline CDR1 is GTSNPN and CDR2 SVGIG (reference sequence). The CDR3 consists of 14 residues. The CDR3 protein is CAWSVRGLSEKLFF. As DNA, the CDR3 is TGTGCCTGGAGTGTCAGGGGGCTGAGTGAAAAACTGTTTTTT.

Of note for this clone: Different DNA sequences within this sample yield the same CDR3. The CDR3 coding sequence is TGTGCCAGCTCACCCCAACAGGGAGTTACTGAAGCTTTCTTT. Protein sequence: CASSPQQGVTEAFF. V and J are TRBV18 and TRBJ1-1, with D possibly being TRBD1 (6 bases). The CDR3 is 14 residues long. The germline V gene has CDR1 KGHSH and CDR2 LQKENI. V was trimmed by 3 bases and J by 5 bases, leaving 13 bases between them.

The rearrangement joins TRBV6-2 or TRBV6-3 to TRBJ2-1; 13 nucleotides line up with TRBD2. Germline CDR1 and CDR2: MNHEY and SVGEGT. This CDR3 is built from 15 residues. Trimming took 4 bases from V and 8 from J; bases not matched to a gene: 5. The CDR3 loop reads CASSSTSGRADEQFF. CDR3 in DNA: TGTGCCAGCAGTTCAACTAGCGGGAGGGCCGATGAGCAGTTCTTC.

The DNA of the CDR3 is TGTGCCAGCAGTTACTCGAGACAGGGGGGGAACACTGAAGCTTTCTTT. Translated, it gives CASSYSRQGGNTEAFF. The chain joins TRBV6-5 to TRBJ1-1; 9 bases match TRBD1. The CDR3 totals 16 residues. Trimming at V came to 0 bases and at J to 1 base, leaving 3 bases not matched to a gene. The germline V gene has CDR1 MNHEY and CDR2 SVGAGI.

The chain is built from TRBV2 and TRBJ2-7; the match to TRBD1 covers 8 bases. The CDR3 contains 16 residues. In germline, CDR1 is SNHLY, CDR2 FYNNEI. After removal of 4 bases from V and 7 bases from J, the junction contained 15 bases not matched to a gene. The CDR3 sequence is CASSVGPRGLSGEQYF. For the CDR3, the DNA is TGTGCCAGCAGTGTTGGTCCCAGGGGGCTTTCTGGGGAGCAGTACTTC.

V gene TRBV28 combines with J gene TRBJ1-5; maybe TRBD1 (5 bases). Germline V gene sequence: CDR1 MDHEN, CDR2 SYDVKM. There are 12 residues in the CDR3. V lost 8 bases and J 7 bases, leaving 12 bases between the germline ends. The CDR3 DNA sequence: TGTGCCAGCGGGGCAAAGGTCCAGCCCCAGCATTTT. Residues: CASGAKVQPQHF.

J is TRBJ1-1 and V is TRBV7-6; D ambiguous. V dropped 5 bases and J dropped 6 bases, with 19 bases sitting between them. The CDR3 covers 15 residues. Germline-derived CDR1 and CDR2 are SGHVS and FNYEAQ. The CDR3 sequence is CASSPRPKAGAEAFF. CDR3 sequence (DNA): TGTGCCAGCAGCCCACGACCAAAGGCAGGCGCTGAAGCTTTCTTT.

The V call is TRBV6-2 or TRBV6-3, the J call TRBJ2-3; 8 bases are a match to TRBD1. The CDR3 has 16 amino acids. V shed 0 bases and J 4 bases; nucleotides not matched to a gene: 6. Germline CDR1 is MNHEY and CDR2 is SVGEGT. This CDR3 is CASSYSGQGSPDTQYF. CDR3 DNA sequence: TGTGCCAGCAGTTACTCAGGACAGGGTAGCCCAGATACGCAGTATTTT.

The chain links TRBV15 to TRBJ1-2, with a weak D call TRBD1 (6 bases). Germline assignment: CDR1 LNHNV and CDR2 YYDKDF (reference sequence). Between the trimmed V and J ends, which lost 1 base and 1 base, there was a span of 10 bases. The CDR3 spans 15 residues. DNA for the CDR3: TGTGCCACCAGCAGAGGGGACATTCATAACTATGGCTACACCTTC. Translated: CATSRGDIHNYGYTF.

The rearrangement joins TRBV5-1 to TRBJ2-7; TRBD2 is a possible D gene (6 bases). CDR1 is SGHRS, CDR2 YFSETQ, per germline. The V and J ends lost 4 bases and 3 bases respectively, with 17 bases between them. This CDR3 comprises 15 residues. The CDR3 sequence is CASSPGERANYEQYF. CDR3 bases: TGCGCCAGCAGCCCGGGGGAGCGGGCAAACTACGAGCAGTACTTC.

This chain uses TRBV27 with TRBJ2-3; D gene unclear. Germline V lookup: CDR1 MNHEY, CDR2 SMNVEV (reference sequence). CDR3 length equals 14 residues. The V end was cut by 3 bases, the J end by 1 base, with 8 bases between. The CDR3 DNA follows: TGTGCCAGCAGTTTCCAGTCCCGCACAGATACGCAGTATTTT. It translates to CASSFQSRTDTQYF.